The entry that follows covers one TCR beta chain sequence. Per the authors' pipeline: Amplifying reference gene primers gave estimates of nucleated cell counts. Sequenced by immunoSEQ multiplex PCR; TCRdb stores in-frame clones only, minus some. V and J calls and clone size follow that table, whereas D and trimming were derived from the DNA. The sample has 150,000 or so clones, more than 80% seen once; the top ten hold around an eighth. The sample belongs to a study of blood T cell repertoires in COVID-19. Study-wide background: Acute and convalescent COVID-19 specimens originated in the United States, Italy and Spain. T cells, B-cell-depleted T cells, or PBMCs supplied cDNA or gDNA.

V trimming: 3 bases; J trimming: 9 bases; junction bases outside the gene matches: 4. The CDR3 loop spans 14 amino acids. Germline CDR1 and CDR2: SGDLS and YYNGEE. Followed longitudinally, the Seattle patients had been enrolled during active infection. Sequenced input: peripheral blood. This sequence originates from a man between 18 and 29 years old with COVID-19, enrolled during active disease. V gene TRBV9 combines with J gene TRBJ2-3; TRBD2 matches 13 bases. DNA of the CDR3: TGTGCCAGCAGCGCAGGACTAGCGGGGGAAACGCAGTATTTT. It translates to CASSAGLAGETQYF.